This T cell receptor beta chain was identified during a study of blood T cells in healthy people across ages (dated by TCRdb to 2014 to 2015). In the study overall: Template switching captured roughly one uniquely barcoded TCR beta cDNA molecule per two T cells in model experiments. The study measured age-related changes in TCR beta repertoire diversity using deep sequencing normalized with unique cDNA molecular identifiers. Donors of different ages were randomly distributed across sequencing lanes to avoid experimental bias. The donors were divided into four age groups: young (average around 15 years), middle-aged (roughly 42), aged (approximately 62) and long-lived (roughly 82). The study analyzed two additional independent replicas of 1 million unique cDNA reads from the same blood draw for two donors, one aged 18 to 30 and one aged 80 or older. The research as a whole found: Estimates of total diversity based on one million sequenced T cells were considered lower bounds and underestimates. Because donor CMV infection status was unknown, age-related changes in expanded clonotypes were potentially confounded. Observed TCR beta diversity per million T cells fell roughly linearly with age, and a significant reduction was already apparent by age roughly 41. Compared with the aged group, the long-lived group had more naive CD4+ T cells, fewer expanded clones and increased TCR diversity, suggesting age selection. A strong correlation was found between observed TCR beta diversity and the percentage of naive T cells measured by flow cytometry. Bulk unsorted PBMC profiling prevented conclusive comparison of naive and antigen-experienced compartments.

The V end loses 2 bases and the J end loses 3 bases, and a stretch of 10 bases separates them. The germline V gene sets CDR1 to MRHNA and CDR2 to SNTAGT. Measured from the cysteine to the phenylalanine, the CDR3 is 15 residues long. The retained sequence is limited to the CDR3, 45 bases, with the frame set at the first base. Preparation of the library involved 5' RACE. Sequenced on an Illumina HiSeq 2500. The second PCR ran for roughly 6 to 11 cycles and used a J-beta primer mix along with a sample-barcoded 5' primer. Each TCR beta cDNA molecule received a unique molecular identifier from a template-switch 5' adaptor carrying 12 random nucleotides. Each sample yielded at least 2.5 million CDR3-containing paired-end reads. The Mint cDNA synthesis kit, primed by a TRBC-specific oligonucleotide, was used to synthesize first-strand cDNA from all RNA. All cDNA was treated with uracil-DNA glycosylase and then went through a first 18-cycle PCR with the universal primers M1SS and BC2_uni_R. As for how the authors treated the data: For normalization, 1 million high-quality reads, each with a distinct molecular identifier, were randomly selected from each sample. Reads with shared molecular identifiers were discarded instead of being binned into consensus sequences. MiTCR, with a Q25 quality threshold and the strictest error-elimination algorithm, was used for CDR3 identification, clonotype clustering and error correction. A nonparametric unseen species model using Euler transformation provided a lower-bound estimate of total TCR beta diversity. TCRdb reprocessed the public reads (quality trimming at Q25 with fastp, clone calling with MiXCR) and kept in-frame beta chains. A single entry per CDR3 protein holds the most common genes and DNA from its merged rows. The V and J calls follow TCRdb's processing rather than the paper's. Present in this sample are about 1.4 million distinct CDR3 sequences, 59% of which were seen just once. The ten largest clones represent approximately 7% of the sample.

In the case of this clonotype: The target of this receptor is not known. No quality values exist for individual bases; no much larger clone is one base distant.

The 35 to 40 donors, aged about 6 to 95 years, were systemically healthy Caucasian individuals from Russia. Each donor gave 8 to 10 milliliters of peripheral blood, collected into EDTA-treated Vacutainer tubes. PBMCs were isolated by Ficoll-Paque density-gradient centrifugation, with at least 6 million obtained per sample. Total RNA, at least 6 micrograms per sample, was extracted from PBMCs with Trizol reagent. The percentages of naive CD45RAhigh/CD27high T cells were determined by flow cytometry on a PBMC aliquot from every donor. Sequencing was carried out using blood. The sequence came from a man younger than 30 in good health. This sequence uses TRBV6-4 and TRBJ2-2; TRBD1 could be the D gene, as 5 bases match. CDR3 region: CASSDRQGHTGELFF. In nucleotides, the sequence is TGTGCCAGCAGTGACCGCCAGGGTCACACCGGGGAGCTGTTTTTT.